This T cell receptor (beta chain) was found in a study of blood T cell repertoires in COVID-19. Study-wide context: COVID-19 samples from acute and convalescent phases originated in the United States, Italy and Spain. Nucleic acid was either cDNA or gDNA, and it came from T cells, B-cell-depleted T cells, or PBMCs.

Authors' data handling: Nucleated cell number was recorded as an estimate derived from reference gene primer amplification. Using immunoSEQ multiplex PCR, the repertoire was profiled, and TCRdb retains in-frame clones only, with some absent. The DNA gave D and trimming, while V, J and clone size come from that table. The sample lists about 20,000 clones, nearly 90% occurring once. This clonotype originated in a human donor with active COVID-19. The donor label of this sample is uncertain. Material: peripheral blood.

The CDR3 DNA reads as TGTGCCAGCAGTGAAGCTCCGGAGGGTCGCGGCTACACCTTC. Amino acids: CASSEAPEGRGYTF. The chain combines TRBV2 with TRBJ1-2; the D is unclear. CDR3 size: 14 residues. Between the trimmed V and J ends, which lost 0 bases and 8 bases, there was a span of 13 bases. Germline-derived CDR1 and CDR2 are SNHLY and FYNNEI.